The sequence of this T cell receptor beta chain was determined in a study of T cells in localized non-small cell lung cancer. Study-level findings and limits: Without multi-region sequencing, intratumor heterogeneity could not be excluded. In adjacent lung appeared a median around 55 of the top 100 tumor clones. Blood T cell density predicted longer survival; adjacent-lung clonality, shorter.

A word on this clone: Its antigen is currently unknown.

Germline values: CDR1 KGHSH, CDR2 LQKENI. V shed 6 bases and J 0 bases; nucleotides not matched to a gene: 16. The CDR3 is 19 amino acids. Generated by immunoSEQ multiplex PCR, the TCRdb table keeps only in-frame clones and is missing some. The sample has 9,400 or so clones, about 90% seen once. The source of this sequence is a female donor at least 60 years old with stage II squamous cell lung carcinoma. V and J are TRBV18 and TRBJ2-2, with 7 bases matching TRBD1. The sequences come from peripheral blood, collected before any cancer treatment. The CDR3 bases are TGTGCCAGCTCCCTGTATAGGACAGGAGCCCTCTCGAACACCGGGGAGCTGTTTTTT. Protein: CASSLYRTGALSNTGELFF.